This TCR beta chain was identified in a study of blood T cell repertoires in COVID-19. Background on the study: In each case, the material was cDNA or gDNA derived from T cells, B-cell-depleted T cells, or PBMCs.

Germline CDR1 and CDR2: LGHNT and FRNRAP. Trimming cost V 3 bases and J 8 bases; bases outside gene matches: 2. The CDR3 has 12 residues. TCRdb's table, derived via immunoSEQ multiplex PCR, lists solely in-frame clones and lacks some. Altogether some 21,000 clones are present, about 92% being singletons, with the ten largest covering about 4%. This chain connects TRBV12-5 to TRBJ1-2, with 8 bases lining up with TRBD1. This receptor was identified in a woman in her forties or fifties with active COVID-19. The sequenced sample consisted of peripheral blood. As DNA, the CDR3 is TGTGCTAGTGGTTTAGGGACAGGCGGCTACACCTTC. Its translation: CASGLGTGGYTF.